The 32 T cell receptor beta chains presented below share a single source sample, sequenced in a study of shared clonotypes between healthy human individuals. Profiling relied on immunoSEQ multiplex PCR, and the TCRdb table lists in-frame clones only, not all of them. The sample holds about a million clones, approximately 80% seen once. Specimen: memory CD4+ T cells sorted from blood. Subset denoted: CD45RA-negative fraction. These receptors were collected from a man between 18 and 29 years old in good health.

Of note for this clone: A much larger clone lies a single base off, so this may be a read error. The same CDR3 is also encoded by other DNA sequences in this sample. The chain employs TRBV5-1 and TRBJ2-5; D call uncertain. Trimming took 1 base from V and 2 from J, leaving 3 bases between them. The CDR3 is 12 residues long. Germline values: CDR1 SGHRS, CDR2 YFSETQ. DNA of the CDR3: TGCGCCAGCAGCTTGTCACAAGAGACCCAGTACTTC. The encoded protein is CASSLSQETQYF.

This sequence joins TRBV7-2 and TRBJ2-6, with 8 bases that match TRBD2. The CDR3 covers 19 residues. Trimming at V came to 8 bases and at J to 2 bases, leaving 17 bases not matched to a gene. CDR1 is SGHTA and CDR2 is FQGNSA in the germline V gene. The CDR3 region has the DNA TGTGCCAGCCAGGGACTAGGAATAACGACTGGGCCTGGGGCCAACGTCCTGACTTTC. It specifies CASQGLGITTGPGANVLTF.

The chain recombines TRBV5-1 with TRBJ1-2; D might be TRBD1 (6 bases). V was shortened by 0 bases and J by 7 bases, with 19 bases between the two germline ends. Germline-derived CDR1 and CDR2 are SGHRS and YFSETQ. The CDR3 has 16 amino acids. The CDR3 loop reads CASSLANPRGEGGYTF. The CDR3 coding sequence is TGCGCCAGCAGCTTGGCCAATCCCAGGGGAGAGGGTGGCTACACCTTC.

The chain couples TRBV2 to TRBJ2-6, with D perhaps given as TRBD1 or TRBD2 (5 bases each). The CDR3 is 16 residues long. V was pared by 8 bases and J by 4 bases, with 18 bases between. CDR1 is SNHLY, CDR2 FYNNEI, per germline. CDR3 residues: CASQGQGRSGANVLTF. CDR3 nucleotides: TGTGCCAGCCAAGGGCAGGGACGCTCGGGGGCCAACGTCCTGACTTTC.

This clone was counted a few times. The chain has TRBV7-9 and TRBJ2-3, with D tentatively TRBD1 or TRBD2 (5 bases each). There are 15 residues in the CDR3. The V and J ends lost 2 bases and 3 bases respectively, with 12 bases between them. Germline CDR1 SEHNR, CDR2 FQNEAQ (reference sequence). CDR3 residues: CASSLTGPSTDTQYF. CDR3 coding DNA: TGTGCCAGCAGCTTAACGGGGCCATCAACAGATACGCAGTATTTT.

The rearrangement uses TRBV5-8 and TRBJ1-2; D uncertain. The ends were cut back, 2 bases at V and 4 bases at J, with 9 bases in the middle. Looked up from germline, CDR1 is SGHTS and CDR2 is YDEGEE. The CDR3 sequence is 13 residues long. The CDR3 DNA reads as TGTGCCAGCAGCTTACCACTGCCCTATGGCTACACCTTC. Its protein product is CASSLPLPYGYTF. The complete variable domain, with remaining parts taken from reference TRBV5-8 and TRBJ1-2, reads EAGVTQSPTHLIKTRGQQATLRCSPISGHTSVYWYQQALGLGLQFLLWYDEGEERNRGNFPPRFSGRQFPNYSSELNVNALELEDSALYLCASSLPLPYGYTFGSGTRLTVV.

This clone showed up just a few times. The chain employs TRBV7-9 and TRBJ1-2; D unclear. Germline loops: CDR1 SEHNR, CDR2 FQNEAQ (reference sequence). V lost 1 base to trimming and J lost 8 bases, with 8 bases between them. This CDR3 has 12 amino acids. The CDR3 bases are TGTGCCAGCAGCTTAGATGTACAAGGCTACACCTTC. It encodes CASSLDVQGYTF.

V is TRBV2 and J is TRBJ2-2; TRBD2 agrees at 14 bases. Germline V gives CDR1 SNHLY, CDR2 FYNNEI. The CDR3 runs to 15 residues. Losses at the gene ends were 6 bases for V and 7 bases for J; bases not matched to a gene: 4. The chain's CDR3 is CASSGTSGSIGELFF. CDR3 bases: TGTGCCAGCAGCGGGACTAGCGGGAGTATCGGGGAGCTGTTTTTT.

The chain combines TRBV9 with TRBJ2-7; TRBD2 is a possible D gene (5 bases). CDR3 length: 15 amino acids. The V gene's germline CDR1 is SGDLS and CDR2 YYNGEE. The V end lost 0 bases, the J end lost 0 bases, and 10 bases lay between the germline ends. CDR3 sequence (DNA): TGTGCCAGCAGCGTAGGTCGGGGATACTCCTACGAGCAGTACTTC. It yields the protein CASSVGRGYSYEQYF.

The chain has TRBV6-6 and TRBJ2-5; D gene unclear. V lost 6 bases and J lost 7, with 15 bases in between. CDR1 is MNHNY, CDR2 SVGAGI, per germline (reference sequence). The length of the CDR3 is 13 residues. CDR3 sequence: CASSARNTGTQYF. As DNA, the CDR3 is TGTGCCAGCAGCGCCCGTAACACGGGGACCCAGTACTTC.

For the CDR3, the DNA is TGTGCCAGCAGCTTAGATTGGGGGTACACCGGGGAGCTGTTTTTT. Its translation: CASSLDWGYTGELFF. The chain employs TRBV7-2 and TRBJ2-2; either TRBD1 or TRBD2 may fit D (5 bases each). The V and J ends lost 1 base and 3 bases respectively, with 9 bases between them. The CDR3 contains 15 residues. From germline, CDR1 is SGHTA and CDR2 FQGNSA.

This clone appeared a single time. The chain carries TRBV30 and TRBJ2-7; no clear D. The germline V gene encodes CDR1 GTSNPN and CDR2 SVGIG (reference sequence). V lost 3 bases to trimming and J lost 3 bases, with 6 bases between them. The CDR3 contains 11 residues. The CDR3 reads CAWSPRYEQYF. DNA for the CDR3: TGTGCCTGGAGCCCGCGCTACGAGCAGTACTTC.

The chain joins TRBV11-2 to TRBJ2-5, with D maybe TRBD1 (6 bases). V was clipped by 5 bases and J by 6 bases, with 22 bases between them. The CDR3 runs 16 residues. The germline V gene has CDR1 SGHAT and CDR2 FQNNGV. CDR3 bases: TGTGCCAGCAGCCAGGCGCTGGGGGCGGCTGGGCAGACCCAGTACTTC. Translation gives CASSQALGAAGQTQYF.

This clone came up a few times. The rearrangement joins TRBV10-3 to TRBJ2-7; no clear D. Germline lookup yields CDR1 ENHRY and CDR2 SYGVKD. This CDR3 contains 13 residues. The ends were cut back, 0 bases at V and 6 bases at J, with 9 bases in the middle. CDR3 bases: TGTGCCATCAGTGAGTCTGTTGAGCTCGAGCAGTACTTC. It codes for CAISESVELEQYF.

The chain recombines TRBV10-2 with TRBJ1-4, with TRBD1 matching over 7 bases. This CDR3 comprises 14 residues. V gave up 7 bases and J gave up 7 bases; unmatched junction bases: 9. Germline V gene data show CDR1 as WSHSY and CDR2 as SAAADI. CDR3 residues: CASTGGALGEKLFF. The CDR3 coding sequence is TGCGCCAGCACAGGGGGGGCGTTAGGTGAAAAACTGTTTTTT.

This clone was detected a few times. The CDR3 loop is CATGTANTGELFF. CDR3 bases: TGTGCCACCGGTACCGCGAACACCGGGGAGCTGTTTTTT. This sequence joins TRBV25-1 and TRBJ2-2; no clear D. With 10 bases removed from V and 0 bases from J, the gap between germline ends came to 9 bases. CDR1 is MGHDK, CDR2 SYGVNS, per germline. The CDR3 extends over 13 amino acids.

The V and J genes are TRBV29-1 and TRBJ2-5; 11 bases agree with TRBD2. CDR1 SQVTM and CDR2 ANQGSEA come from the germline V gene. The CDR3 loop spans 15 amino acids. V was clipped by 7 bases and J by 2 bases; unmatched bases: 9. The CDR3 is CSALGTSGRQETQYF. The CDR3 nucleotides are TGCAGCGCCCTCGGGACTAGCGGCCGTCAAGAGACCCAGTACTTC.

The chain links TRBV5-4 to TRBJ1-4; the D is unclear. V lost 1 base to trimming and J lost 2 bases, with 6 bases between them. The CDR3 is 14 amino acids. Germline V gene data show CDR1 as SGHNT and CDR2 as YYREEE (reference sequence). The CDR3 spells CASSLFTTNEKLFF. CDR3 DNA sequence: TGTGCCAGCAGCTTGTTTACGACTAATGAAAAACTGTTTTTT.

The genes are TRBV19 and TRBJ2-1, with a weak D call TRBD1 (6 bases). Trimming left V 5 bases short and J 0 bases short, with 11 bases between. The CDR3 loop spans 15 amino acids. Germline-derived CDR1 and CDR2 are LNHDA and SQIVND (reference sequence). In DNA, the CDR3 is TGTGCCAGTAGTGGGACATGGGCCTCCTACAATGAGCAGTTCTTC. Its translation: CASSGTWASYNEQFF.

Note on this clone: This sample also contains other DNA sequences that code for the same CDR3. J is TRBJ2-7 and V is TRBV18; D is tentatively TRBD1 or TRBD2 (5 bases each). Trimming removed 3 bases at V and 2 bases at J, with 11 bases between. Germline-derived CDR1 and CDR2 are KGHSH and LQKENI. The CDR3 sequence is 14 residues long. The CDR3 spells CASSPPGPTYEQYF. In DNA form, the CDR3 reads TGTGCCAGCTCACCTCCGGGACCCACCTACGAGCAGTACTTC.

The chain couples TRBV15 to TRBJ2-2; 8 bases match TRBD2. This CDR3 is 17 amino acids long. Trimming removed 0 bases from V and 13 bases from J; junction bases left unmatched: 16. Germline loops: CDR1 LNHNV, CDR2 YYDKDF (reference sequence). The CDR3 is CATSRESTGTRGKGLFF. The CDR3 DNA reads TGTGCCACCAGCAGAGAATCAACCGGGACTAGAGGAAAGGGGCTGTTTTTT.

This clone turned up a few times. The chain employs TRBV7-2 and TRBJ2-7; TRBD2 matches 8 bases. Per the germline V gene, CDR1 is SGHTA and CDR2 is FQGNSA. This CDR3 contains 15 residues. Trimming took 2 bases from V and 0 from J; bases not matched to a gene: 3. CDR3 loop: CASSLRGGSSYEQYF. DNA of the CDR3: TGTGCCAGCAGCTTACGGGGGGGAAGCTCCTACGAGCAGTACTTC.

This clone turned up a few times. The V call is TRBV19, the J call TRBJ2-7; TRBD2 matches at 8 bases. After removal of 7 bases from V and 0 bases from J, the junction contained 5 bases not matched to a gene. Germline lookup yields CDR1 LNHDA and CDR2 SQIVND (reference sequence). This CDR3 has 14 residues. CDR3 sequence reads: CASTMSGGSYEQYF. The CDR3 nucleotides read TGTGCCAGTACCATGAGCGGGGGCTCCTACGAGCAGTACTTC. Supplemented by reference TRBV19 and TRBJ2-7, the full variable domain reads DGGITQSPKYLFRKEGQNVTLSCEQNLNHDAMYWYRQDPGQGLRLIYYSQIVNDFQKGDIAEGYSVSREKKESFPLTVTSAQKNPTAFYLCASTMSGGSYEQYFGPGTRLTVT.

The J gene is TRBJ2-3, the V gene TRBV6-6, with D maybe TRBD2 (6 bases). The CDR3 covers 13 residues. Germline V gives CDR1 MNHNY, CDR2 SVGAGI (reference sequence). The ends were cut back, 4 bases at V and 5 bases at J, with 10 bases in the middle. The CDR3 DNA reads TGTGCCAGCAGTTTGGGACTCCGAGATACGCAGTATTTT. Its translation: CASSLGLRDTQYF.

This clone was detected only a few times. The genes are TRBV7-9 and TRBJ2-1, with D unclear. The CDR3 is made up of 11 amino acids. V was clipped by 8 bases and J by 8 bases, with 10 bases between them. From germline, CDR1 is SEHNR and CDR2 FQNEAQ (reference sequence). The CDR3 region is CASSPSDEQFF. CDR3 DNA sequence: TGTGCCAGCTCCCCAAGTGATGAGCAGTTCTTC.

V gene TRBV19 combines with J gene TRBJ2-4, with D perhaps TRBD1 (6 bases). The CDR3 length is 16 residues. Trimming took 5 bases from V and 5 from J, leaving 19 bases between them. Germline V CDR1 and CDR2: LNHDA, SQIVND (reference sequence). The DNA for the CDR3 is TGTGCCAGTAGTCAGGGGAGCTCGGGGAGCCAAAACATTCAGTACTTC. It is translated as CASSQGSSGSQNIQYF.

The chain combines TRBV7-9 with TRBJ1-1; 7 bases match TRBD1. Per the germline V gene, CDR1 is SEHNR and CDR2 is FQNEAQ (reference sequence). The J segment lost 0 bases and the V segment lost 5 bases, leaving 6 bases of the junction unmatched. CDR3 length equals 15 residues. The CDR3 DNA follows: TGTGCCAGCAGCGCGCCAGGGGGACTGAACACTGAAGCTTTCTTT. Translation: CASSAPGGLNTEAFF.

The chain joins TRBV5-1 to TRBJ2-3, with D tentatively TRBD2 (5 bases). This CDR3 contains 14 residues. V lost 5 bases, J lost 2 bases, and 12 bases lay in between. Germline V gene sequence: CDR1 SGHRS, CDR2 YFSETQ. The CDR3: CASRLTRHTDTQYF. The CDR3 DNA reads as TGCGCCAGCAGACTCACTAGACACACAGATACGCAGTATTTT. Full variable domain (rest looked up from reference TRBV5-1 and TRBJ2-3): KAGVTQTPRYLIKTRGQQVTLSCSPISGHRSVSWYQQTPGQGLQFLFEYFSETQRNKGNFPGRFSGRQFSNSRSEMNVSTLELGDSALYLCASRLTRHTDTQYFGPGTRLTVL.

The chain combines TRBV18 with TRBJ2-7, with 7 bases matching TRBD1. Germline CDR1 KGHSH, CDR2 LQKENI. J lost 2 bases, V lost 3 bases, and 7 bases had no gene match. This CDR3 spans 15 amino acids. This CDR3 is CASSPRQGAPYEQYF. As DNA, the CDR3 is TGTGCCAGCTCACCTCGACAGGGAGCCCCCTACGAGCAGTACTTC.

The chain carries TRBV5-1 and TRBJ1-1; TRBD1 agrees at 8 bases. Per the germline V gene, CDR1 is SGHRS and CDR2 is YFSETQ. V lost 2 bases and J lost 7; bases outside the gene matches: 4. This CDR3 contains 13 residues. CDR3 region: CASSLGTGVEAFF. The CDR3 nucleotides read TGCGCCAGCAGCTTAGGGACAGGCGTTGAAGCTTTCTTT.

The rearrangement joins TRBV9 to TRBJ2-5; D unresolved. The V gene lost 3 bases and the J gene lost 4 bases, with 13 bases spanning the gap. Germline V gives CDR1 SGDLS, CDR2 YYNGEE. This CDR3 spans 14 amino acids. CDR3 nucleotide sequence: TGTGCCAGCAGCGGGGGAACACCGTCAGAGACCCAGTACTTC. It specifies CASSGGTPSETQYF.

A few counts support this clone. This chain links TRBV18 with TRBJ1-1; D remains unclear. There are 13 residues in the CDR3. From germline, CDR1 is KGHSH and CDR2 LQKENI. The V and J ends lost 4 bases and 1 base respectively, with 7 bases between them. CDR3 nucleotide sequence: TGTGCCAGCTCACAACAGAAGAACACTGAAGCTTTCTTT. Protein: CASSQQKNTEAFF. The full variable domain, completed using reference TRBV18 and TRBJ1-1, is NAGVMQNPRHLVRRRGQEARLRCSPMKGHSHVYWYRQLPEEGLKFMVYLQKENIIDESGMPKERFSAEFPKEGPSILRIQQVVRGDSAAYFCASSQQKNTEAFFGQGTRLTVV.